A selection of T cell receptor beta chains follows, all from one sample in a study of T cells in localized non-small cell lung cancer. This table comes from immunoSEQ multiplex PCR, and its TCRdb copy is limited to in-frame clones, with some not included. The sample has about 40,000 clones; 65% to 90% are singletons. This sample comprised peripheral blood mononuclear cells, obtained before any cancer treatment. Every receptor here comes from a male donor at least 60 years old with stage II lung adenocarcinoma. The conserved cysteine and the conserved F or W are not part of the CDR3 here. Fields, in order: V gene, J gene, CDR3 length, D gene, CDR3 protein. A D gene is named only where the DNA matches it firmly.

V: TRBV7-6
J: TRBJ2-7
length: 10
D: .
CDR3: ASSLNRERQY

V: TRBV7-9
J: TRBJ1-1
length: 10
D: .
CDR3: ASSRTQGDAF

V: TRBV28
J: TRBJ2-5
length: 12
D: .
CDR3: ASSPGGQQETQY

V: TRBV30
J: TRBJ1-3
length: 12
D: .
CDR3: AWLTSASGNTIY

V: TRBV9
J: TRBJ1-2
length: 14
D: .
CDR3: ASSDQERGTNYGYT

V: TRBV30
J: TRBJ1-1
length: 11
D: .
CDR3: AWSVGGNTEAF

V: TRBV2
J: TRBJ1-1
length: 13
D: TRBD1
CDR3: ATKQGALWNTEAF

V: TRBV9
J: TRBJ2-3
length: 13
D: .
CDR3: ASSPDRGQGDTQY

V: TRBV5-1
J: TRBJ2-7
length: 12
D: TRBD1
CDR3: ASSLGTGVNEQY

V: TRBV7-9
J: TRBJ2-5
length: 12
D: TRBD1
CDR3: ASSTGQGQETQY

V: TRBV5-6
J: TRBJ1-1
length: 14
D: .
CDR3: ASSLVEGRGNTEAF

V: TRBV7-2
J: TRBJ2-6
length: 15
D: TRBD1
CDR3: ASSLLGGAFGANVLT

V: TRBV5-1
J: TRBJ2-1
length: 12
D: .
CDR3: ASSLKDTHNEQF

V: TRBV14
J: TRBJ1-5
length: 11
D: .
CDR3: ASSQDWNQPQH

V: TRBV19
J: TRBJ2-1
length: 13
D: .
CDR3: ASSIPTRSYNEQF

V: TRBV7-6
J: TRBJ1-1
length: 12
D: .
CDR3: ASSLTPNPTEAF

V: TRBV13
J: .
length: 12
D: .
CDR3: ASSPGMQPYEQY

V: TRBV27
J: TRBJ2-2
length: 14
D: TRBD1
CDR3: ASTHLDRGLSGELF

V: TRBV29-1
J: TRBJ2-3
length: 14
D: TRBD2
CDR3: SVLGGRGVGSDTQY

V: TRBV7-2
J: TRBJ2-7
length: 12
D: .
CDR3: ASSIDGGSYEQY

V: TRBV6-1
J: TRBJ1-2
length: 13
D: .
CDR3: ASSERGGTNYGYT

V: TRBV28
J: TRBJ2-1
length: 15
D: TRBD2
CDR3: ASSPSLWTSGSNEQF

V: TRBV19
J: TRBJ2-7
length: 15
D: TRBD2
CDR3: ASSRRLGLAGEGEQY

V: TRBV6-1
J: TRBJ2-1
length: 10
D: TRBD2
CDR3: ASRERGNEQF

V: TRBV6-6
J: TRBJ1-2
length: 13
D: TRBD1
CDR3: ASSYSDRALDGYT

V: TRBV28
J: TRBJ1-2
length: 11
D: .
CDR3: ASTLPQQNGYT

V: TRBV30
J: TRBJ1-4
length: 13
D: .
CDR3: AWSVRGARGEKLF

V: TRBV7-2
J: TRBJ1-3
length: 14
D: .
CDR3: ASSLAGRVSGNTIY

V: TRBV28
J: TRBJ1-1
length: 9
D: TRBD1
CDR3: ASYRTGLTF

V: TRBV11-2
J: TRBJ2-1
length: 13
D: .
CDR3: ASSLVLPSYNEQF

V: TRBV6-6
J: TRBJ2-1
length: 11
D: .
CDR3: ASRLDSHNEQF

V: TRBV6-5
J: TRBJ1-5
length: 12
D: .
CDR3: ASTPGGGRQPQH

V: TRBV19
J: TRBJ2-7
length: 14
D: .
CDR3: ASSINKLGVSSEQY

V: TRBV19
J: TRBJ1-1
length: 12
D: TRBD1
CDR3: ASKPGQGRMEAF

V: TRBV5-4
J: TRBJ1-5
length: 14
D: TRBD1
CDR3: ASSHGGGGWNQPQH

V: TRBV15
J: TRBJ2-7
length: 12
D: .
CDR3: ATSRELVAYEQY

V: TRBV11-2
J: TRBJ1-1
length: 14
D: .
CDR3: ASSLGLQGMPGEAF

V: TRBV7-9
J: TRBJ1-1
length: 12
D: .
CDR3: ASSLAGGNTEAF

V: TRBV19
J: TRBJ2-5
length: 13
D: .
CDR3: ASSPGSQTRKTQY

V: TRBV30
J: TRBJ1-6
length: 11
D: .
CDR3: AWRREDDSPLH

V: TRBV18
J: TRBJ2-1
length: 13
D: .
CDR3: ASSPQGGSYNEQF